This T cell receptor (beta chain) was documented in a study of T cell responses to AZD1222 COVID-19 vaccine. Overall study results and limits: Distributed over spike, vaccine-associated CD4 TCRs predominated at 160-218 and 743-854.

Sequencing was performed with immunoSEQ multiplex PCR; in TCRdb, only in-frame clones are kept and a portion is missing. The repertoire has about 130,000 clones, around 90% of them found once; the top ten carry 1.5% to 2%. Germline V gene sequence: CDR1 SGHNT, CDR2 YENEEA. CDR3 length equals 15 residues. Between the trimmed V and J ends, which lost 3 bases and 1 base, there was a span of 12 bases. Concerning this clone: Its specificity is not known.

The receptor was derived from an adult in good health. This sample comprised peripheral blood, obtained on day 0 of AZD1222 vaccination. This rearrangement joins TRBV11-3 to TRBJ1-1; D is undetermined. CDR3 in DNA: TGTGCCAGCAGCTTTGGCGGACGGCAGAACACTGAAGCTTTCTTT. Encoded protein: CASSFGGRQNTEAFF.